This TCR beta chain was sequenced during a study of OX40 agonist ivuxolimab in advanced cancers. Generated by immunoSEQ multiplex PCR, the TCRdb table keeps only in-frame clones and is missing some. This sample has approximately 79,000 clones, with about nine tenths found just once. Looked up from germline, CDR1 is SQVTM and CDR2 is ANQGSEA. There are 13 residues in the CDR3. Trimming cost V 5 bases and J 4 bases, with 14 bases left between them. This sequence joins TRBV29-1 and TRBJ1-2; perhaps TRBD1 as D (6 bases). Sequenced here: CD4+ or CD8+ T cells sorted from blood, sampled in a trial of the OX40 agonist ivuxolimab. This TCR was recovered from an adult with an advanced solid tumor such as melanoma, head and neck, liver or kidney cancer. Here the CDR3 DNA reads TGCAGCGTTTTGGGGGCGCTTGGCTATGGCTACACCTTC. Translation: CSVLGALGYGYTF.